The 11 T cell receptor beta chains reported below all come from one sample, sequenced in a study of cytomegalovirus exposure and HLA in healthy donors. Here immunoSEQ multiplex PCR was the method, and the copy in TCRdb shows in-frame clones only, minus some. The sample yields about 200,000 clones, 86% seen once. The source material was PBMCs. Receptors were obtained from a woman under 30 in good health and CMV-seronegative.

This clone was seen just once. The V call is TRBV5-6, the J call TRBJ1-6; 7 bases match TRBD1. V shed 2 bases, J shed 6 bases, and the junction held 5 bases outside the gene matches. The CDR3 runs to 15 residues. The germline gives CDR1 SGHDT, CDR2 YYEEEE. This CDR3 is CASSFRDSRNSPLHF. In DNA, the CDR3 is TGTGCCAGCAGCTTCAGGGACAGCCGTAATTCACCCCTCCACTTT.

V is TRBV27 and J is TRBJ1-1; TRBD1 might be the D (6 bases). The CDR3 contains 15 residues. V shed 5 bases and J shed 2 bases, with 15 bases lying between them. Germline CDR1 MNHEY, CDR2 SMNVEV (reference sequence). The CDR3 nucleotides are TGTGCCAGCAGTGGAACAGGGACATTAAACACTGAAGCTTTCTTT. Translating it yields CASSGTGTLNTEAFF.

V and J are TRBV30 and TRBJ2-7, with a weak D call TRBD1 (6 bases). The CDR3 consists of 11 residues. Trimming stripped 3 bases from V and 6 bases from J, with 9 bases between. Germline V gene data show CDR1 as GTSNPN and CDR2 as SVGIG (reference sequence). CDR3 protein: CAWRGDTEQYF. CDR3 DNA: TGTGCCTGGAGGGGGGACACCGAGCAGTACTTC.

The table lists this clone with a few counts. V usage is TRBV27 and J usage is TRBJ1-2, with D maybe TRBD1 (6 bases). V lost 3 bases to trimming and J lost 8 bases, with 13 bases between them. This CDR3 contains 13 residues. CDR1 is MNHEY, CDR2 SMNVEV, per germline (reference sequence). The CDR3 spells CASSFQGRSGYTF. The CDR3 nucleotides are TGTGCCAGCAGTTTTCAGGGGCGATCCGGCTACACCTTC.

This chain links TRBV5-8 with TRBJ1-1; 9 bases are a match to TRBD1. With 4 bases clipped from V and 0 bases from J, the junction kept 10 bases outside the gene matches. The length of the CDR3 is 17 residues. Germline V gene lookup returns CDR1 SGHTS and CDR2 YDEGEE. The chain's CDR3 is CASSPGQGRLVNTEAFF. CDR3 nucleotide sequence: TGTGCCAGCAGCCCGGGACAGGGTAGGTTGGTGAACACTGAAGCTTTCTTT.

V and J are TRBV19 and TRBJ2-3; 8 bases match TRBD2. Germline V lookup: CDR1 LNHDA, CDR2 SQIVND (reference sequence). V dropped 4 bases and J dropped 1; count of bases not matched to a gene: 4. The length of the CDR3 is 15 residues. The CDR3 bases are TGTGCCAGTAGTAATAAAGCGGGAGGCACAGATACGCAGTATTTT. It specifies CASSNKAGGTDTQYF. Full variable domain (missing parts from reference TRBV19 and TRBJ2-3): DGGITQSPKYLFRKEGQNVTLSCEQNLNHDAMYWYRQDPGQGLRLIYYSQIVNDFQKGDIAEGYSVSREKKESFPLTVTSAQKNPTAFYLCASSNKAGGTDTQYFGPGTRLTVL.

The V and J genes are TRBV5-1 and TRBJ1-1; possibly TRBD1 for D (6 bases). This CDR3 comprises 13 residues. Germline loops: CDR1 SGHRS, CDR2 YFSETQ. Trimming removed 2 bases from V and 8 bases from J, with 13 bases in between. The CDR3 spells CASSLLTGVEAFF. CDR3 in DNA: TGCGCCAGCAGCTTATTGACAGGCGTCGAAGCTTTCTTT.

This clone was observed a few times. The chain uses TRBV5-1 and TRBJ2-5; 9 nucleotides align to TRBD2. The CDR3 length is 18 residues. Trimming took 0 bases from V and 2 from J; bases not matched to a gene: 11. Germline V lookup: CDR1 SGHRS, CDR2 YFSETQ. The CDR3 loop is CASSLVASGKVGQETQYF. The CDR3 nucleotides read TGCGCCAGCAGCTTGGTAGCTAGCGGGAAAGTAGGGCAAGAGACCCAGTACTTC.

This chain joins TRBV5-4 and TRBJ2-5; 11 bases map to TRBD2. CDR1 SGHNT and CDR2 YYREEE come from the germline V gene (reference sequence). This CDR3 comprises 17 residues. V gave up 4 bases and J gave up 4 bases; unmatched junction bases: 12. The CDR3 coding sequence is TGTGCCAGCAGCCCCACCGTAGCGGGAGGGTCCCGAGAGACCCAGTACTTC. Its translation: CASSPTVAGGSRETQYF.

CDR3 residues: CASSLSGWQSSGNTIYF. CDR3 sequence (DNA): TGTGCCAGCAGTTTATCCGGGTGGCAGTCCTCTGGAAACACCATATATTTT. V gene TRBV27 combines with J gene TRBJ1-3; D gene ambiguous. The germline V gene encodes CDR1 MNHEY and CDR2 SMNVEV (reference sequence). V dropped 0 bases and J dropped 0 bases, with 12 bases sitting between them. The CDR3 loop spans 17 amino acids.

This clone showed up just once. The chain has TRBV13 and TRBJ2-7, with 10 bases identical to TRBD1. The CDR3 spans 15 residues. J was trimmed by 2 bases and V by 4 bases; bases with no gene match: 5. Germline V CDR1 and CDR2: PRHDT, FYEKMQ (reference sequence). The CDR3 coding sequence is TGTGCCAGCAGCTCCGGGACAGGGGCCCCCTACGAGCAGTACTTC. Translated: CASSSGTGAPYEQYF. Full variable domain (missing parts from reference TRBV13 and TRBJ2-7): AAGVIQSPRHLIKEKRETATLKCYPIPRHDTVYWYQQGPGQDPQFLISFYEKMQSDKGSIPDRFSAQQFSDYHSELNMSSLELGDSALYFCASSSGTGAPYEQYFGPGTRLTVT.